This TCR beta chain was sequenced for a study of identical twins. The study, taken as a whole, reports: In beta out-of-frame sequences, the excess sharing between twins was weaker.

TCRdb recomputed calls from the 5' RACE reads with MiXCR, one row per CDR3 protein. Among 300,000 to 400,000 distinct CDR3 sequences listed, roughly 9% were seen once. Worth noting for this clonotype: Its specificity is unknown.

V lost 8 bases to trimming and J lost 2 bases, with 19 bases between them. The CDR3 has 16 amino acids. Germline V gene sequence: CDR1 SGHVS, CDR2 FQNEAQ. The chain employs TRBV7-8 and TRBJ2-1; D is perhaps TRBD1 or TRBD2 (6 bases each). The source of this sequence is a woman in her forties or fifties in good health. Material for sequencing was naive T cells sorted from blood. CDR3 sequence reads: CASRWTGGQPYNEQFF. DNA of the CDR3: TGTGCCAGCCGTTGGACCGGGGGCCAGCCCTACAATGAGCAGTTCTTC.